The rows below give T cell receptor beta chains drawn from one sample of a study of cytomegalovirus exposure and HLA in healthy donors. The method was immunoSEQ multiplex PCR; TCRdb's version includes in-frame clones alone and lacks a portion of them. Of 110,000 or so clones listed, 67% are singletons. The sample comprised PBMCs. Every receptor here comes from a man aged 18-30 years in good health and CMV-seropositive. Both conserved end residues are part of each CDR3. The D gene is left open where the match is weak. Clone size appears in some rows only: once, few, many, or a class for an expanded clone.

>TRBV6-1|TRBJ2-5|-|TRBD1
CASSEVGTGGIRTQETQYF
TGTGCCAGCAGTGAAGTGGGGACAGGGGGCATAAGAACTCAAGAGACCCAGTACTTC
>TRBV5-1|TRBJ2-3|-|-
CASSLGHRDTDTQYF
TGCGCCAGCAGCTTGGGGCATCGGGACACAGATACGCAGTATTTT
>TRBV19|TRBJ2-1|-|TRBD1
CASSIDLGVEQGASDEQFF
TGTGCCAGTAGTATAGATCTTGGAGTGGAACAGGGGGCTTCGGATGAGCAGTTCTTC
>TRBV2|TRBJ2-5|few|TRBD2
CASSGRGTEETQYF
TGTGCCAGCAGTGGGCGGGGGACCGAAGAGACCCAGTACTTC
>TRBV5-8|TRBJ2-2|once|TRBD1
CASSRQGRTGELFF
TGTGCCAGCAGCCGACAGGGGAGGACCGGGGAGCTGTTTTTT
>TRBV7-2|TRBJ1-2|-|TRBD1
CASSPGTGGSYTF
TGTGCCAGCAGTCCCGGGACAGGGGGCAGCTACACCTTC
>TRBV19|TRBJ2-2|-|-
CASIRQGHTGELFF
TGTGCCAGTATCCGGCAGGGGCACACCGGGGAGCTGTTTTTT
>TRBV5-4|TRBJ2-3|-|-
CASSLDTSTDTQYF
TGTGCCAGCAGCTTGGATACTAGCACAGATACGCAGTATTTT
>TRBV27|TRBJ2-4|-|TRBD2
CASSPQTSTAKNIQYF
TGTGCCAGCAGTCCCCAGACTAGCACGGCCAAAAACATTCAGTACTTC
>TRBV5-1|TRBJ1-6|-|-
CASSLSGDSPLHF
TGCGCCAGCAGCTTGTCAGGGGATTCACCCCTCCACTTT
>TRBV28|TRBJ1-6|few|-
CASRPPRGSPLHF
TGTGCCAGCAGGCCGCCCCGGGGGTCACCCCTCCACTTT
>TRBV2|TRBJ2-3|-|TRBD1
CASSELEDRVGTDTQYF
TGTGCCAGCAGTGAATTGGAGGACAGGGTCGGCACAGATACGCAGTATTTT
>TRBV4-1|TRBJ2-2|-|TRBD1
CASSRGQGGGELFF
TGCGCCAGCAGCCGGGGACAGGGCGGCGGGGAGCTGTTTTTT
>TRBV7-2|TRBJ2-3|-|-
CASSLVQGPDTQYF
TGTGCCAGCAGCTTAGTACAGGGCCCAGATACGCAGTATTTT
>TRBV11-2|TRBJ2-7|few|TRBD1
CASSLGTGGLNEQYF
TGTGCCAGCAGCTTAGGTACAGGGGGGTTGAACGAGCAGTACTTC
>TRBV10-3|TRBJ1-4|-|TRBD1
CAISPGDRINEKLFF
TGTGCCATCAGCCCCGGGGACAGGATTAATGAAAAACTGTTTTTT
>TRBV19|TRBJ2-1|once|TRBD2
CASSIRLTSGPTAQFF
TGTGCCAGTAGTATAAGACTCACTAGCGGGCCTACAGCGCAGTTCTTC
>TRBV5-1|TRBJ2-2|once|TRBD1
CASSPRGAGTGGKNGELFF
TGCGCCAGCAGCCCACGGGGAGCCGGGACAGGTGGTAAAAACGGGGAGCTGTTTTTT
>TRBV19|TRBJ1-5|-|-
CASSPTGLGQPQHF
TGTGCCAGTAGTCCTACAGGGCTAGGGCAGCCCCAGCATTTT
>TRBV11-2|TRBJ2-5|-|-
CASRRGGEVQETQYF
TGTGCCAGCAGGAGGGGGGGGGAGGTACAAGAGACCCAGTACTTC
>TRBV11-2|TRBJ2-7|once|TRBD2
CASSSLAGSSYEQYF
TGTGCCAGCAGCTCTCTAGCGGGGAGCTCCTACGAGCAGTACTTC
>TRBV2|TRBJ1-1|-|-
CASSRYTEAFF
TGTGCCAGCAGCAGGTACACTGAAGCTTTCTTT
>TRBV11-3|TRBJ2-2|-|TRBD1
CASRRDRPTGELFF
TGTGCCAGCAGACGGGACAGGCCCACCGGGGAGCTGTTTTTT
>TRBV2|TRBJ2-3|-|TRBD1
CASSERQGASSSTDTQYF
TGTGCCAGCAGTGAAAGGCAGGGGGCATCCTCTAGCACAGATACGCAGTATTTT
>TRBV7-2|TRBJ2-7|once|-
CASSLVEGYEQYF
TGTGCCAGCAGCTTAGTAGAGGGCTACGAGCAGTACTTC
>TRBV5-5|TRBJ1-2|-|-
CASSQWVGGNGYTF
TGTGCCAGCAGCCAGTGGGTCGGGGGTAATGGCTACACCTTC
>TRBV19|TRBJ2-6|-|TRBD1
CASSTQQGTGANVLTF
TGTGCCAGTAGTACACAACAGGGGACTGGGGCCAACGTCCTGACTTTC
>TRBV7-3|TRBJ2-1|-|-
CASREAPGGGEQFF
TGTGCCAGCAGGGAGGCGCCAGGGGGAGGTGAGCAGTTCTTC
>TRBV7-3|TRBJ2-5|-|TRBD1
CASSLGTGWQETQYF
TGTGCCAGCAGCTTAGGGACAGGGTGGCAAGAGACCCAGTACTTC
>TRBV7-9|TRBJ1-2|few|-
CASSLRGAGDGYTF
TGTGCCAGCAGCCTCCGAGGCGCGGGGGATGGCTACACCTTC
>TRBV10-2|TRBJ2-7|few|TRBD2
CASSERGRGGSYEQYF
TGCGCCAGCAGTGAGCGGGGGCGGGGGGGCTCCTACGAGCAGTACTTC
>TRBV29-1|TRBJ2-1|-|TRBD1
CSVEGTGAYNEQFF
TGCAGCGTTGAAGGGACAGGGGCTTACAATGAGCAGTTCTTC
>TRBV28|TRBJ2-5|-|-
CASSFYSSFQETQYF
TGTGCCAGCAGTTTCTACAGCTCATTCCAAGAGACCCAGTACTTC
>TRBV2|TRBJ1-3|-|-
CASSVEGTSGNTIYF
TGTGCCAGCAGTGTTGAGGGTACCTCTGGAAACACCATATATTTT
>TRBV9|TRBJ1-2|-|-
CASSVGTVYTF
TGTGCCAGCAGCGTAGGAACAGTCTACACCTTC
>TRBV10-2|TRBJ1-6|-|TRBD1
CASGQDRYNSPLHF
TGCGCCAGCGGACAGGACCGCTATAATTCACCCCTCCACTTT
>TRBV7-9|TRBJ2-2|-|-
CASSFSGVNTGELFF
TGTGCCAGCAGCTTCTCCGGGGTAAACACCGGGGAGCTGTTTTTT
>TRBV11-2|TRBJ2-1|few|TRBD2
CASSSGLAGGREQFF
TGTGCCAGCAGCTCCGGACTAGCGGGGGGGCGGGAGCAGTTCTTC
>TRBV5-8|TRBJ1-1|few|TRBD1
CASSLVRGQLMNTEAFF
TGTGCCAGCAGCTTGGTTAGGGGACAGCTTATGAACACTGAAGCTTTCTTT
>TRBV6-1|TRBJ2-7|few|-
CASRTDRPGFYEQYF
TGTGCCAGCAGGACGGACCGCCCGGGATTCTACGAGCAGTACTTC
>TRBV7-2|TRBJ1-5|-|TRBD1
CASSLTGGKVGNQPQHF
TGTGCCAGCAGCCTCACAGGGGGCAAAGTGGGCAATCAGCCCCAGCATTTT
>TRBV2|TRBJ2-5|-|-
CASRSLQETQYF
TGTGCCAGCAGGAGTCTCCAAGAGACCCAGTACTTC
>TRBV28|TRBJ2-2|-|-
CASRKRRTTNTGELFF
TGTGCCAGCAGAAAAAGGAGAACCACGAACACCGGGGAGCTGTTTTTT
>TRBV6-6|TRBJ1-4|-|-
CASSVRATNEKLFF
TGTGCCAGCAGTGTGCGGGCAACTAATGAAAAACTGTTTTTT
>TRBV2|TRBJ1-5|-|-
CASSRGVHQPQHF
TGTGCCAGTTCCAGGGGAGTGCATCAGCCCCAGCATTTT
>TRBV6-1|TRBJ1-2|few|-
CASSALQGEFDGYTF
TGTGCCAGCAGTGCTCTACAAGGGGAATTTGATGGCTACACCTTC
>TRBV5-6|TRBJ2-7|few|-
CASSQSREQYF
TGTGCCAGCAGCCAATCTAGAGAGCAGTACTTC
>TRBV7-6|TRBJ2-5|once|TRBD2
CASSPGLAGGSPFGTQYF
TGTGCCAGCAGCCCGGGACTGGCGGGGGGTTCGCCATTCGGGACCCAGTACTTC
>TRBV2|TRBJ2-1|-|TRBD1
CASSEARTGGGVQFF
TGTGCCAGCAGTGAAGCCAGGACAGGGGGCGGAGTGCAGTTCTTC
>TRBV13|TRBJ2-3|-|-
CASSLSGTDTQYF
TGTGCCAGCAGCTTATCGGGCACAGATACGCAGTATTTT
>TRBV19|TRBJ1-6|-|-
CASTFSSYNSPLHF
TGTGCCAGTACCTTTAGCTCCTATAATTCACCCCTCCACTTT
>TRBV11-2|TRBJ2-2|few|-
CASSLVKGLGTGELFF
TGTGCCAGCAGCTTAGTAAAGGGGCTAGGCACCGGGGAGCTGTTTTTT
>TRBV6-4|TRBJ2-3|once|-
CASSDSSSTDTQYF
TGTGCCAGCAGTGACTCTTCTAGCACAGATACGCAGTATTTT
>TRBV6-1|TRBJ2-7|once|-
CASSEDGGGPFTYEQYF
TGTGCCAGCAGTGAAGATGGGGGGGGGCCGTTCACCTACGAGCAGTACTTC
>TRBV5-1|TRBJ2-5|-|TRBD2
CASDSGLAYQETQYF
TGCGCCAGCGACTCGGGACTAGCGTACCAAGAGACCCAGTACTTC
>TRBV28|TRBJ1-5|-|-
CASSATAPYSNQPQHF
TGTGCCAGCAGTGCGACAGCCCCGTATAGCAATCAGCCCCAGCATTTT
>TRBV13|TRBJ1-1|-|-
CASSFIGVATEAFF
TGTGCCAGCAGCTTCATAGGGGTAGCCACTGAAGCTTTCTTT
>TRBV6-5|TRBJ1-2|-|TRBD1
CATSLQGNRRYTF
TGTGCCACCTCCCTACAGGGGAATAGACGCTACACCTTC